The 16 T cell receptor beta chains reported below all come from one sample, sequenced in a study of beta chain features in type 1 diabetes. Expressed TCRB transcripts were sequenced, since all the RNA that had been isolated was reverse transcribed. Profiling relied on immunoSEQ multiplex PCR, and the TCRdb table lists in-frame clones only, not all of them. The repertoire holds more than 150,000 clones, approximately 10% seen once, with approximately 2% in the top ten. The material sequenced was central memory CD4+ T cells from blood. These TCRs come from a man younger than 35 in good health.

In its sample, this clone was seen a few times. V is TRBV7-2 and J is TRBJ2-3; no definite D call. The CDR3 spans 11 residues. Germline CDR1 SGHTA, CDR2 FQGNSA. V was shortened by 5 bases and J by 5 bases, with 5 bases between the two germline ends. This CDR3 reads CASSVKDTQYF. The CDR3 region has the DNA TGTGCCAGCAGCGTCAAAGATACGCAGTATTTT.

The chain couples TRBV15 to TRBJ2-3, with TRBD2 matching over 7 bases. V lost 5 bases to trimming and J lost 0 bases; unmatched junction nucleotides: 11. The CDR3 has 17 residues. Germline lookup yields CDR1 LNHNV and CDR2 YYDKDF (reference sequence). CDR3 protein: CATSRRGGARSTDTQYF. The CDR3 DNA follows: TGTGCCACCAGCCGAAGGGGAGGGGCCAGAAGCACAGATACGCAGTATTTT.

CDR3 protein: CASSLSGTGGGYNEQFF. The CDR3 DNA reads as TGCGCCAGCAGCCTTAGTGGTACAGGGGGTGGATACAATGAGCAGTTCTTC. The genes are TRBV4-3 and TRBJ2-1; 8 nucleotides align to TRBD1. CDR1 is LGHNA, CDR2 YSLEER, per germline. V shed 4 bases, J shed 4 bases, and the junction held 12 bases outside the gene matches. The CDR3 runs to 17 residues.

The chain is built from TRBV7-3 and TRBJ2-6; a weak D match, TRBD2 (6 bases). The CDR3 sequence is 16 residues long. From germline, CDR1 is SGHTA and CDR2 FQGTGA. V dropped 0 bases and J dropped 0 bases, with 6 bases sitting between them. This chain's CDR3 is CASSLTRDSGANVLTF. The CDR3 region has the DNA TGTGCCAGCAGCTTAACGCGGGACTCTGGGGCCAACGTCCTGACTTTC.

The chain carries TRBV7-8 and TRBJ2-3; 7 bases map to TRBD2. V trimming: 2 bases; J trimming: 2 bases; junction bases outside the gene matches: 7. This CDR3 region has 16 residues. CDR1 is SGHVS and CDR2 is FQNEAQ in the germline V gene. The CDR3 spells CASSLSKRGPTDTQYF. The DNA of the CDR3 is TGTGCCAGCAGCTTATCCAAGCGGGGACCCACAGATACGCAGTATTTT.

The CDR3 DNA follows: TGTGCCAGCAGCTCAGAAGGGCCCTCTGGGGCCAACGTCCTGACTTTC. Translation: CASSSEGPSGANVLTF. The V and J genes are TRBV11-2 and TRBJ2-6; D gene unclear. V was shortened by 4 bases and J by 0 bases, with 10 bases between the two germline ends. Germline values: CDR1 SGHAT, CDR2 FQNNGV. The CDR3 consists of 16 residues.

The chain's CDR3 is CASSPSSSASDEQFF. As DNA, the CDR3 is TGTGCCAGCAGCCCCAGTAGTAGCGCGAGCGATGAGCAGTTCTTC. The J gene is TRBJ2-1, the V gene TRBV7-3; D is perhaps TRBD2 (5 bases). The CDR3 runs 15 residues. The V gene's germline CDR1 is SGHTA and CDR2 FQGTGA. V gave up 5 bases and J gave up 8 bases, with 19 bases separating them.

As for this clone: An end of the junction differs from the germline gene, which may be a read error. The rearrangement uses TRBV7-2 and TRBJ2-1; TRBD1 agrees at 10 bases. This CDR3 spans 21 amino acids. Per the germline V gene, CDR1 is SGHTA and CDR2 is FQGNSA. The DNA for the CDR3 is TGTGCCAGCAGTTTAGCGGAATCCTTCTTGGGGTTGGACAGGGGGGACAATGAGCAGTTCTTC. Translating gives CASSLAESFLGLDRGDNEQFF. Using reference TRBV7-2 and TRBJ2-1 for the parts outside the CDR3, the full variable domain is GAGVSQSPSNKVTEKGKDVELRCDPISGHTALYWYRQSLGQGLEFLIYFQGNSAPDKSGLPSDRFSAERTGGSVSTLTIQRTQQEDSAVYLCASSLAESFLGLDRGDNEQFFGPGTRLTVL.

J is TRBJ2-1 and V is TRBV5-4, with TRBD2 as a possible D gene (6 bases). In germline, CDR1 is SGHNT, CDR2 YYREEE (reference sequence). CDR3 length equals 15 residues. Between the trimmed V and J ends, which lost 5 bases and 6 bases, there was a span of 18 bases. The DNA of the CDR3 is TGTGCCAGCAGTGCAGATAGCGGTAGAGCCAATGAGCAGTTCTTC. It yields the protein CASSADSGRANEQFF.

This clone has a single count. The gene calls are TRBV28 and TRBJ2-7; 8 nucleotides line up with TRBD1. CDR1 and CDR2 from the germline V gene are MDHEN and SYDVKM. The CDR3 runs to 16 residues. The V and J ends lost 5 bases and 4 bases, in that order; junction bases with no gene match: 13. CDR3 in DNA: TGTGCCAGCAGTAAGGGGACAGGCCGAGGGGGTTACGAGCAGTACTTC. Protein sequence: CASSKGTGRGGYEQYF.

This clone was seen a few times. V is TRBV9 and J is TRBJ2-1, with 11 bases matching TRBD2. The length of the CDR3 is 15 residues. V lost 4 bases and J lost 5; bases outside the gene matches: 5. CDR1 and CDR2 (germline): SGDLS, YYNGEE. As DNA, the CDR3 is TGTGCCAGCAGCTCGACTAGCGGGGACAACAATGAGCAGTTCTTC. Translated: CASSSTSGDNNEQFF.

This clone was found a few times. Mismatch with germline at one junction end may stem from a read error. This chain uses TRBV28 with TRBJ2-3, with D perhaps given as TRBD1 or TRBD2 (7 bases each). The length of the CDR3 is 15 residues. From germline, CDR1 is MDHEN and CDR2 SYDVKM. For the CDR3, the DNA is TGTGCCAGCAGCTCTCCAGGGGGGGGCACCGATACGCAGTATTTT. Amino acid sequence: CASSSPGGGTDTQYF.

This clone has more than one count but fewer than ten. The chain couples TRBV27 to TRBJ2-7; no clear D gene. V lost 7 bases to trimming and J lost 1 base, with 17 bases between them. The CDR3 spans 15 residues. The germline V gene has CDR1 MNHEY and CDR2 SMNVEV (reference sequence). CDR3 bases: TGTGCCAGCAAGGAGATGGTGGCTAAATCCTACGAGCAGTACTTC. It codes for CASKEMVAKSYEQYF.

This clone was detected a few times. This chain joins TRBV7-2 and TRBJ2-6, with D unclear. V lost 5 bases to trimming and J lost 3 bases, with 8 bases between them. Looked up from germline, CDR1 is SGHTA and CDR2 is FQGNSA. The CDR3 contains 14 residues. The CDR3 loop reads CASSPSGGANVLTF. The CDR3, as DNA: TGTGCCAGCAGCCCCTCCGGTGGGGCCAACGTCCTGACTTTC.

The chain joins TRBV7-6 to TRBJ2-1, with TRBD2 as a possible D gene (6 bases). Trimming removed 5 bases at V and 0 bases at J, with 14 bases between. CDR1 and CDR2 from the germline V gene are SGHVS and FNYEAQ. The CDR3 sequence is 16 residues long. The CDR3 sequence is CASSPAGAGSYNEQFF. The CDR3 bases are TGTGCCAGCAGCCCCGCAGGAGCGGGCTCCTACAATGAGCAGTTCTTC.

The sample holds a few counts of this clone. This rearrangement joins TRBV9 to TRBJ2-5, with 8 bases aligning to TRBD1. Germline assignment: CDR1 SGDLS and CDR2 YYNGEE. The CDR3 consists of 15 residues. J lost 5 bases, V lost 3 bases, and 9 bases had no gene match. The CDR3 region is CASSGFQGARETQYF. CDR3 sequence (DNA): TGTGCCAGCAGCGGGTTCCAGGGGGCTCGGGAGACCCAGTACTTC.